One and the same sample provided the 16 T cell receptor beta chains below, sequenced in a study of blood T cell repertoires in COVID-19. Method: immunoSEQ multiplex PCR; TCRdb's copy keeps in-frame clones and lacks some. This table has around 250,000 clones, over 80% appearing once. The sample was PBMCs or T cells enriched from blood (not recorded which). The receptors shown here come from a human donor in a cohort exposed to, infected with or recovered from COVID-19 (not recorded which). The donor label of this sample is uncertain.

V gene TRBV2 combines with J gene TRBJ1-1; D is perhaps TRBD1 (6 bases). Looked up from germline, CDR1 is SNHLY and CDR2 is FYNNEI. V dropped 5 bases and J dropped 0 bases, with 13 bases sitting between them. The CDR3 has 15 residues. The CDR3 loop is CASSPDSRMNTEAFF. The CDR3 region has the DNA TGTGCCAGCAGTCCGGACAGCCGGATGAACACTGAAGCTTTCTTT.

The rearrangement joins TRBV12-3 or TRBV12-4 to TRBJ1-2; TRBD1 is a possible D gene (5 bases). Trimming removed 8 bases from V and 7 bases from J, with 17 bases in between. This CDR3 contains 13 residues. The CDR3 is CASSTPGRSGYTF. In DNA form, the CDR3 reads TGTGCCAGCTCTACCCCAGGGCGTAGTGGCTACACCTTC.

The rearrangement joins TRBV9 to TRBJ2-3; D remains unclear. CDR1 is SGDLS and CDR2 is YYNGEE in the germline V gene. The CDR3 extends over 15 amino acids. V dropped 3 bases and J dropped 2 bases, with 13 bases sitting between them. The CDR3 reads CASSEYSRPTDTQYF. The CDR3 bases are TGTGCCAGCAGCGAGTACTCACGCCCCACAGATACGCAGTATTTT.

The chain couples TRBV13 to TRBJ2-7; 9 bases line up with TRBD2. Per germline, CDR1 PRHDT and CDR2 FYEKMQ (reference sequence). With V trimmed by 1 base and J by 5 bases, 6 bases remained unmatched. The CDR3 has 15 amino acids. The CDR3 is CASSLVGGGADEQYF. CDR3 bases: TGTGCCAGCAGCTTAGTTGGCGGGGGGGCTGACGAGCAGTACTTC.

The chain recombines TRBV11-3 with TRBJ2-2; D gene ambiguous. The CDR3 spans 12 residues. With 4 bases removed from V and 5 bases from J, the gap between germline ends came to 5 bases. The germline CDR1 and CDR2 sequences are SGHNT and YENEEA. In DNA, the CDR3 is TGTGCCAGCAGCTCCCCTACCGGGGAGCTGTTTTTT. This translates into CASSSPTGELFF.

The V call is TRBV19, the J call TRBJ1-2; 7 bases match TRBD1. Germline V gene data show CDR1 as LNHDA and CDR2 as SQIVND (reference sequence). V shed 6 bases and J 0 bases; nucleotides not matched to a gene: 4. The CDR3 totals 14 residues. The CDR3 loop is CASSPTGTNYGYTF. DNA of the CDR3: TGTGCCAGTAGCCCGACAGGGACTAACTATGGCTACACCTTC.

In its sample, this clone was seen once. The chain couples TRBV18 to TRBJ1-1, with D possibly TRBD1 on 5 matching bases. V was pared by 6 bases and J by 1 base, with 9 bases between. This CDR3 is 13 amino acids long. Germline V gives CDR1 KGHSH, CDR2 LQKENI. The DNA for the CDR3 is TGTGCCAGCTCGGCCAGGGAGAACACTGAAGCTTTCTTT. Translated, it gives CASSARENTEAFF.

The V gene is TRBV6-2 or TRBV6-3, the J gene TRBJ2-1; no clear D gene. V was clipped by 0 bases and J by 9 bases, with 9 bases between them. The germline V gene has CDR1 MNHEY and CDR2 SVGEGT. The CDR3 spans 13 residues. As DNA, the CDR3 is TGTGCCAGCAGTTACTCGATCAGAAGTGAGCAGTTCTTC. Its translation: CASSYSIRSEQFF.

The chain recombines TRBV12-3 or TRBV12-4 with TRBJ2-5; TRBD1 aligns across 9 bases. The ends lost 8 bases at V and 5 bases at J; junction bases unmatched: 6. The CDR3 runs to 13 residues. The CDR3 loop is CASRPTGGETQYF. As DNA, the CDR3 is TGTGCCAGCCGACCGACAGGGGGTGAGACCCAGTACTTC.

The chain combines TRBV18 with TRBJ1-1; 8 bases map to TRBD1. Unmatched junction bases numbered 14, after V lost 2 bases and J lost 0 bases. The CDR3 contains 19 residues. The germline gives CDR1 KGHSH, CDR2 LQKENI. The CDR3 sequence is CASSPEDRAPFSMNTEAFF. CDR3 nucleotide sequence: TGTGCCAGCTCACCAGAGGACAGGGCCCCTTTCAGCATGAACACTGAAGCTTTCTTT. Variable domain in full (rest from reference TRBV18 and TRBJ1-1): NAGVMQNPRHLVRRRGQEARLRCSPMKGHSHVYWYRQLPEEGLKFMVYLQKENIIDESGMPKERFSAEFPKEGPSILRIQQVVRGDSAAYFCASSPEDRAPFSMNTEAFFGQGTRLTVV.

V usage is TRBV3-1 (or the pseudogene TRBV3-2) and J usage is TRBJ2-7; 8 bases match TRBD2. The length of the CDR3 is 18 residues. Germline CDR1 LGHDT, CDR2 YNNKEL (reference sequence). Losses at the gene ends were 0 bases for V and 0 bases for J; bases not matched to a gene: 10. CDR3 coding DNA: TGTGCCAGCAGCCAAGAAGGTACGGCTCTAGCGGGCTCCTACGAGCAGTACTTC. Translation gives CASSQEGTALAGSYEQYF.

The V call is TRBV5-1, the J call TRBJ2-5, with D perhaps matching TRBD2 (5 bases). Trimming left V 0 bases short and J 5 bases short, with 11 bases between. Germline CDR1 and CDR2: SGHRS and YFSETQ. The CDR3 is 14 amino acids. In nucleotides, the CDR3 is TGCGCCAGCAGCTTGGGGACGAGGACTGAGACCCAGTACTTC. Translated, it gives CASSLGTRTETQYF.

In nucleotides, the CDR3 is TGCAGCGTTGAAGCGCGGGTCCAGGGCACAGATACGCAGTATTTT. This codes for CSVEARVQGTDTQYF. V is TRBV29-1 and J is TRBJ2-3, with a tentative D call TRBD2 (5 bases). V lost 1 base, J lost 1 base, and 12 bases lay in between. CDR3 size: 15 residues. CDR1 and CDR2 (germline): SQVTM, ANQGSEA.

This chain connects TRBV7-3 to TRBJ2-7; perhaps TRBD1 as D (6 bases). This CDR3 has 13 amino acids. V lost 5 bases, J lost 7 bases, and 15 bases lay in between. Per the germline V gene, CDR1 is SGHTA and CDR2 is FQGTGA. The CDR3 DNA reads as TGTGCCAGCAGCCTGGGACACTCGAGGGAGCAGTACTTC. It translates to CASSLGHSREQYF.

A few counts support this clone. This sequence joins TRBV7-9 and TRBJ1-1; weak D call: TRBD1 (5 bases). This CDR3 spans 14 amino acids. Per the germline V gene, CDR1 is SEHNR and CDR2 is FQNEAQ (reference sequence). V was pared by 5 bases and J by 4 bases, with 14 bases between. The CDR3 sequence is CASSRDSGSTEAFF. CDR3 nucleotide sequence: TGTGCCAGCAGCCGTGACAGTGGGTCCACTGAAGCTTTCTTT.

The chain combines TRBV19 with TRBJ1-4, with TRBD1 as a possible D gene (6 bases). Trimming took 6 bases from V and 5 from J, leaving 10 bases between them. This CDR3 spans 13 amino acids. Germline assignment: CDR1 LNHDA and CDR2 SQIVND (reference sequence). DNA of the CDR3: TGTGCCAGTAGCGACAGGACGAATGAAAAACTGTTTTTT. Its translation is CASSDRTNEKLFF. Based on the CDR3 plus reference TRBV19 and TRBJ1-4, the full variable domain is DGGITQSPKYLFRKEGQNVTLSCEQNLNHDAMYWYRQDPGQGLRLIYYSQIVNDFQKGDIAEGYSVSREKKESFPLTVTSAQKNPTAFYLCASSDRTNEKLFFGSGTQLSVL.